This T cell receptor beta chain derives from a study of T cells in women clearing cervical HPV infection. The wider study: Only a few women had HLA typing results available.

The CDR3 spans 13 residues. Germline V gene lookup returns CDR1 SGHTA and CDR2 FQGNSA. On this clone: The CDR3 goes on 3 residues after the read ends, and that part is filled in from the germline J gene.

TCRdb keeps only in-frame clones here, not all; method: immunoSEQ multiplex PCR. The table for this sample gives approximately 35,000 clones. The receptor comes from a woman aged 18-70 years with a cervical HPV16 infection that either progressed to CIN3+ or cleared (not recorded which). This chain joins TRBV7-2 and TRBJ1-2, with 7 bases matching TRBD1. Input material: blood buffy coat. Incomplete CDR3 DNA: TGTGCCAGCAGCAACCGAGGGGGCTACGAC. Protein: CASSNRGGYD. The CDR3 as a whole reads CASSNRGGYDYTF.